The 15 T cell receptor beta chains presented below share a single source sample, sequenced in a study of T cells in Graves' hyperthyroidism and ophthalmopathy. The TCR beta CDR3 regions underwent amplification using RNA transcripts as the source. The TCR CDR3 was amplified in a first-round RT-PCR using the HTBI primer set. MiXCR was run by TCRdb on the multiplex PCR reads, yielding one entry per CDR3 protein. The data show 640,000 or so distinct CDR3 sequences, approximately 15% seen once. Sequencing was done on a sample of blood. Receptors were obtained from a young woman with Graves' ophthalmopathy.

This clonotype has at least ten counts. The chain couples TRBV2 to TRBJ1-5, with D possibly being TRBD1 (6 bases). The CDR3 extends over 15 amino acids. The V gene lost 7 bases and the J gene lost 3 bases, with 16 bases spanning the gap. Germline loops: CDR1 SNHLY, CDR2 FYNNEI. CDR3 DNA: TGTGCCAGCACCACCCAAGGACAGATCAATCAGCCCCAGCATTTT. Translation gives CASTTQGQINQPQHF.

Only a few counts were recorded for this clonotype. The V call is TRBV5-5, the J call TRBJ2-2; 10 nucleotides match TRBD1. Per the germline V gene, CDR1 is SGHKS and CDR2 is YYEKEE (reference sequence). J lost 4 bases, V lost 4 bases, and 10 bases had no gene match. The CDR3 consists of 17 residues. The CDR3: CASSPERTGGVTGELFF. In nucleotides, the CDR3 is TGTGCCAGCAGCCCGGAAAGGACAGGGGGGGTCACCGGGGAGCTGTTTTTT.

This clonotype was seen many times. The CDR3 spells CASSLGRAEQYF. The CDR3 DNA is TGTGCCAGCAGCTTGGGCAGGGCCGAGCAGTACTTC. This rearrangement joins TRBV7-9 to TRBJ2-7; TRBD1 might be the D (5 bases). Germline V gene data show CDR1 as SEHNR and CDR2 as FQNEAQ (reference sequence). This CDR3 has 12 amino acids. V was cut by 3 bases and J by 6 bases, with 9 bases left in between.

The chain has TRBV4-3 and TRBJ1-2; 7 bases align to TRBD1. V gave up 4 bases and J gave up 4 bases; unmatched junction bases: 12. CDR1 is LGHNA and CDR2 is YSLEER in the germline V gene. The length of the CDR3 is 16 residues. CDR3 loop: CASSLTGQLTFYGYTF. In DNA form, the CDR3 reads TGCGCCAGCAGCCTAACGGGACAGCTTACTTTCTATGGCTACACCTTC.

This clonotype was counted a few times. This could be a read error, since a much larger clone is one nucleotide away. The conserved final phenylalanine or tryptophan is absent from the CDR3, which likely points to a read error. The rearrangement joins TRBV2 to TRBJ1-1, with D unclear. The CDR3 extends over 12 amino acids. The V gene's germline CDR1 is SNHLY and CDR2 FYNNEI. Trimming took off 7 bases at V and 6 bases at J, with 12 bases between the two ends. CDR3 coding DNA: TGTGCCAGCATGGTGGCAGGAGCTGAAGCTTTCCTT. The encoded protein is CASMVAGAEAFL.

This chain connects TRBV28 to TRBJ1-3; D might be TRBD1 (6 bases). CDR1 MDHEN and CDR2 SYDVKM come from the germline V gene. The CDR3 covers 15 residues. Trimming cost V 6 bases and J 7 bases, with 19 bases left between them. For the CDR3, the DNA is TGTGCCAGCAGCGGGGGGGGGGGCGCGAGGAACACCATATATTTT. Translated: CASSGGGGARNTIYF. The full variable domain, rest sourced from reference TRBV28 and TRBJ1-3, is DVKVTQSSRYLVKRTGEKVFLECVQDMDHENMFWYRQDPGLGLRLIYFSYDVKMKEKGDIPEGYSVSREKKERFSLILESASTNQTSMYLCASSGGGGARNTIYFGEGSWLTVV.

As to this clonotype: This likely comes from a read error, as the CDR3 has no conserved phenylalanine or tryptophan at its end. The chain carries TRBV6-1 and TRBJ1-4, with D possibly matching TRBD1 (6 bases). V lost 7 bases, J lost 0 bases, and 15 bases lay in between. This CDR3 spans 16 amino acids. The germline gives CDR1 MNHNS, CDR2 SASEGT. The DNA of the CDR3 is TGTGCCAGCAACAGGGACATCTTTGCAACTAATGAAAAACTGTTTTCT. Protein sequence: CASNRDIFATNEKLFS.

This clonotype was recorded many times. The CDR3 DNA reads TGTGCCAGCAGCTCTTCAGGGGCCAACGCCTACGAGCAGTACTTC. Translation gives CASSSSGANAYEQYF. V is TRBV7-9 and J is TRBJ2-7; TRBD1 is a possible D gene (6 bases). V gave up 4 bases and J gave up 2 bases, with 15 bases separating them. Germline V lookup: CDR1 SEHNR, CDR2 FQNEAQ (reference sequence). The CDR3 runs to 15 residues.

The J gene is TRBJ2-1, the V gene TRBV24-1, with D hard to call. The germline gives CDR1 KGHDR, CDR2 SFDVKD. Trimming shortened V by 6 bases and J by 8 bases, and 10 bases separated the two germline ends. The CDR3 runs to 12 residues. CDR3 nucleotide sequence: TGTGCCACCAGTCAGTCCCAACATGAGCAGTTCTTC. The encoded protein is CATSQSQHEQFF.

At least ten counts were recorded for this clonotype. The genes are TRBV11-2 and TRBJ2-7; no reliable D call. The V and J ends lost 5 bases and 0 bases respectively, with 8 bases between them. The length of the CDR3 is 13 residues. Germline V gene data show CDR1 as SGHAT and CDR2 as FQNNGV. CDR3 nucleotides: TGTGCCAGCAGCCGATCGCCCTCCTACGAGCAGTACTTC. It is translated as CASSRSPSYEQYF.

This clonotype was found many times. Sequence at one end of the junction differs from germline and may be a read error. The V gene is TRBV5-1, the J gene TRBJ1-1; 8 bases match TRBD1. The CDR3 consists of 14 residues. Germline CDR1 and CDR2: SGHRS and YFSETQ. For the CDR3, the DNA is TGTGCCAGCAGCTTGACAGGGGTGAACACTGAAGCTTTCTTT. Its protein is CASSLTGVNTEAFF.

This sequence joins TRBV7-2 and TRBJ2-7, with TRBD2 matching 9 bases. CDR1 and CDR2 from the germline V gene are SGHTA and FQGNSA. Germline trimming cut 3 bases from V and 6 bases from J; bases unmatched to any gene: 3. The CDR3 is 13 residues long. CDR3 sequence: CASSFGLASEQYF. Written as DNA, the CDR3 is TGTGCCAGCAGCTTCGGACTAGCGAGCGAGCAGTACTTC.

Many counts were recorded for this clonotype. CDR3 amino acids: CASSYSTPGPEAFF. The CDR3 DNA follows: TGTGCCAGCAGTTACTCGACGCCGGGGCCTGAAGCTTTCTTT. The chain recombines TRBV6-6 with TRBJ1-1, with a weak D call TRBD1 (5 bases). V was trimmed by 0 bases and J by 6 bases, leaving 11 bases between them. There are 14 residues in the CDR3. In germline, CDR1 is MNHNY, CDR2 SVGAGI (reference sequence).

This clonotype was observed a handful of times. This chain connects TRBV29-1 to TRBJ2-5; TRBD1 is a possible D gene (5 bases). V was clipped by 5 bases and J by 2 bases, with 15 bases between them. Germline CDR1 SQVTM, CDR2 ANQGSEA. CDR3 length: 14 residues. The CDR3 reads CSVFRNQGQETQYF. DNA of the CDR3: TGCAGCGTTTTTCGTAATCAGGGACAAGAGACCCAGTACTTC.

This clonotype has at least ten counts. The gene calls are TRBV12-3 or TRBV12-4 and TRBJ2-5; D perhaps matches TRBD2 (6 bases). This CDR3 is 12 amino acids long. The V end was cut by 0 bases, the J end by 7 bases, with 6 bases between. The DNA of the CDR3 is TGTGCCAGCAGTTTAGCGCGGGGGACCCAGTACTTC. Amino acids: CASSLARGTQYF.